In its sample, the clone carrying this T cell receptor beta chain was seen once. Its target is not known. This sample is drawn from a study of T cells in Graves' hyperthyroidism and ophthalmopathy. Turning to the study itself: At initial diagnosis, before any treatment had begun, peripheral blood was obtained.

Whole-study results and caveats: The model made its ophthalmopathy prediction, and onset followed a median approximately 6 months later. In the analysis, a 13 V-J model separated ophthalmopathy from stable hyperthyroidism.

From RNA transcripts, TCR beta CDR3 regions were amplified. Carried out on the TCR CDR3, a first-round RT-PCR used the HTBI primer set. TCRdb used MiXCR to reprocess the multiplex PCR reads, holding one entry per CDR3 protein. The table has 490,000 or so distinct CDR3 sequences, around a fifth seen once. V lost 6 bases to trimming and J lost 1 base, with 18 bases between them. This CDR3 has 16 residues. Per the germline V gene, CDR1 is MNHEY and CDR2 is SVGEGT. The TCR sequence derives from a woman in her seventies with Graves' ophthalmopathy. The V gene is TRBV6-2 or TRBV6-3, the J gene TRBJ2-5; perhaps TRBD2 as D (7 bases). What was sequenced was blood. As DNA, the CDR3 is TGTGCCAGCAGCCAGGCAAACAGGGAGGGCCAAGAGACCCAGTACTTC. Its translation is CASSQANREGQETQYF.